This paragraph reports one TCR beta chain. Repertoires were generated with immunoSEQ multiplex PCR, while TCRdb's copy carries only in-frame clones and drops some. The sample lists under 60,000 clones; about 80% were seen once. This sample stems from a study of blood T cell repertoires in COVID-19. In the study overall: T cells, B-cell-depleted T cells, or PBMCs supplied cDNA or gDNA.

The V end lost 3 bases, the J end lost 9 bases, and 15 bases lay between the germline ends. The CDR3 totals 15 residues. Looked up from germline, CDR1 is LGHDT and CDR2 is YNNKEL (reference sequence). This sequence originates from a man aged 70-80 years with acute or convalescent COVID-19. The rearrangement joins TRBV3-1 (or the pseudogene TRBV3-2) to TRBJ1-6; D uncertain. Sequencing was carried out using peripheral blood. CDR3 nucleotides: TGTGCCAGCAGCCAGAATGATCAGGTTCGTTCACCCCTCCACTTT. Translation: CASSQNDQVRSPLHF.